This T cell receptor (beta chain) was found in a study of immune evolution from preneoplasia to lung adenocarcinoma. Study results and limitations: Later-stage lesions appeared to have more T cells, more diversity, less clonality. Normal lung had the highest top T cell clone frequencies.

Of note for this clone: The antigen remains unidentified.

Patients had resection in Japan or China between about 2014 and 2018. Premalignant or tumor cells were enriched by macro-dissection after pathologic assessment. The repertoire was sequenced with immunoSEQ multiplex PCR; TCRdb's copy has only in-frame clones and lacks some. This table has 9,500 or so clones, about 80% appearing once. This TCR was sampled from a person aged 70 to 85 with lung adenocarcinoma. The sequencing sample was made of FFPE minimally invasive lung adenocarcinoma tissue.

CDR3 nucleotide sequence: TGTGCCAGCTCCTCTGGAGAAGGGACAAGAAACACTGAAGCTTTCTTT. Amino acid sequence: CASSSGEGTRNTEAFF. The chain recombines TRBV18 with TRBJ1-1; D possibly corresponds to TRBD1 (6 bases). Germline CDR1 reads KGHSH; CDR2 reads LQKENI. The CDR3 is made up of 16 amino acids. The germline V and J ends were trimmed by 6 bases and 2 bases, with 19 bases remaining between them.